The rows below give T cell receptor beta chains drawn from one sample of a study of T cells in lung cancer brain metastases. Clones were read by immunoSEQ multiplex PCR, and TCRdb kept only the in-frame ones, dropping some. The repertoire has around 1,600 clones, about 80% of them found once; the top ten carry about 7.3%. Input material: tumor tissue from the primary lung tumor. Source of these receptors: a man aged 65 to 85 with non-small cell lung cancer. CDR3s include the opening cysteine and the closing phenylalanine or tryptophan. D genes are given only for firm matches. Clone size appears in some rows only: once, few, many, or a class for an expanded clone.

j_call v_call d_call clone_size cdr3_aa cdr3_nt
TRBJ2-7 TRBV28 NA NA CASSIRGQHYEQYF TGTGCCAGCAGTATTCGAGGACAGCACTACGAGCAGTACTTC
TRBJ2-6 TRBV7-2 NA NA CASSPPSGANVLTF TGTGCCAGCAGTCCCCCCTCTGGGGCCAACGTCCTGACTTTC
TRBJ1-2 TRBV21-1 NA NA CASSKGRTGDYGYTF TGTGCCAGCAGCAAAGGCCGGACAGGGGACTATGGCTACACCTTC
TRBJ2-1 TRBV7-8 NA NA CASSLAGDYNEQFF TGTGCCAGCAGCTTAGCGGGAGACTACAATGAGCAGTTCTTC
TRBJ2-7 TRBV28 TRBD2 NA CSIGEGPTYEQYF TGTTCGATAGGGGAGGGCCCGACCTACGAGCAGTACTTC
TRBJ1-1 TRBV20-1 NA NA CREGGETEAFF TGCAGAGAGGGGGGAGAGACTGAAGCTTTCTTT
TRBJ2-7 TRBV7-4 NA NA CASSLDWGITYEQYF TGTGCCAGCAGCTTAGATTGGGGTATCACCTACGAGCAGTACTTC
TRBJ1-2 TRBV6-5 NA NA CASSYSTEYGYTF TGTGCCAGCAGTTACTCGACGGAATATGGCTACACCTTT
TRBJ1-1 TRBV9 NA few CASSRRNEGRAAFF TGTGCCAGCAGCAGACGGAACGAGGGCAGGGCGGCTTTCTTT
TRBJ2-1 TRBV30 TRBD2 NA CAWSSTPAGGGFF TGTGCCTGGAGTTCCACACCAGCGGGAGGAGGGTTCTTC
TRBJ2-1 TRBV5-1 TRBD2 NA CASSLAHGGAGGFSYNEQFF TGCGCCAGCAGCTTGGCCCACGGGGGCGCGGGAGGGTTCTCCTACAATGAGCAGTTCTTC
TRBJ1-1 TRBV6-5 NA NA CASSYGVSTEAFF TGTGCCAGCAGTTACGGGGTATCCACTGAAGCTTTCTTT
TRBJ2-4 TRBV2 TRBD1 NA CASTPQGVLSAKNIQYF TGTGCCAGCACTCCCCAGGGGGTATTGTCAGCCAAAAACATTCAGTACTTC
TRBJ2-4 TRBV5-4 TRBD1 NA CASSAGGERTKNIQYF TGTGCCAGCAGCGCAGGGGGCGAGAGAACCAAAAACATTCAGTACTTC
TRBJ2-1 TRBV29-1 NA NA CSVVGRNYNEQFF TGCAGCGTTGTAGGCCGGAACTACAATGAGCAGTTCTTC
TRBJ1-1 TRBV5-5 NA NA CASSLWGNTEAFF TGTGCCAGCAGCTTGTGGGGGAACACTGAAGCTTTCTTT
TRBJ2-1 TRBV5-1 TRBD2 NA CASSLAGGGNPFF TGCGCCAGCAGCTTGGCCGGGGGGGGGAATCCGTTCTTC
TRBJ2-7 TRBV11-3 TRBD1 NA CASSRTGISEQYF TGTGCCAGCAGTCGGACAGGGATTAGCGAGCAGTACTTC
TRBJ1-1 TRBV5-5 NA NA CASSLLAELNTEAFF TGTGCCAGCAGCTTGCTCGCTGAATTGAACACTGAAGCTTTCTTT
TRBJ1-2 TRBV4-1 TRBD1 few CASSQDRGWDSYGYTF TGCGCCAGCAGCCAAGACCGAGGATGGGACAGCTATGGCTACACCTTC
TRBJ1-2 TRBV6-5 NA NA CASSPFVGGLYGYTF TGTGCCAGCAGCCCTTTTGTGGGGGGACTATATGGCTACACCTTC
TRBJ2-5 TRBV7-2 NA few CASSAQGGLSETQYF TGTGCCAGCAGCGCCCAGGGGGGCCTATCGGAGACCCAGTACTTC
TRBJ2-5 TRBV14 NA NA CASSHLMGEEQETQYF TGTGCCAGCAGCCACCTAATGGGAGAGGAACAAGAGACCCAGTACTTC
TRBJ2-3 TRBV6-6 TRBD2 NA CASSPTSGSTDTQYF TGTGCCAGCAGCCCGACTAGCGGGAGCACAGATACGCAGTATTTT
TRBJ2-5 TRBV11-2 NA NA CASSPLGDETQYF TGTGCCAGCAGCCCCCTAGGGGACGAGACCCAGTACTTC
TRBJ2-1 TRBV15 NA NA CATSRDKLTRERSSYNEQFF TGTGCCACCAGCAGAGATAAGTTGACTAGAGAGAGGAGCTCCTACAATGAGCAGTTCTTC
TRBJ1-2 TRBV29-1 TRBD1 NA CSVGDRGGGYTF TGCAGCGTAGGAGACAGGGGAGGTGGCTACACCTTC
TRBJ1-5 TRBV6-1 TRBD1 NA CASSGRQGFESPQHF TGTGCCAGCAGCGGAAGACAGGGGTTTGAATCTCCCCAGCATTTT
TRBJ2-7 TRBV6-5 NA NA CASSYSQGLSYEQYF TGTGCCAGCAGTTACTCGCAAGGGCTCAGCTACGAGCAGTACTTC
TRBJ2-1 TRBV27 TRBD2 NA CASRLRAGELNEQFF TGTGCCAGCAGGCTCAGAGCGGGAGAGCTAAATGAGCAGTTCTTC
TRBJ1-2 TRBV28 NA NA CASSPQWMSYGYTF TGTGCCAGCAGTCCACAGTGGATGAGTTATGGCTACACCTTC
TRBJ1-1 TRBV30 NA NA CAWSVLRNTEAFF TGTGCCTGGAGTGTACTGCGGAACACTGAAGCTTTCTTT
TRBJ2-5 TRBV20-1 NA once CSARDRVGQYF TGCAGTGCTAGAGACAGGGTTGGCCAGTACTTC
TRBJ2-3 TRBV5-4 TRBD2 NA CASSLVRTAAGGTDTQYF TGTGCCAGCAGCTTGGTGAGGACCGCCGCGGGGGGCACAGATACGCAGTATTTT
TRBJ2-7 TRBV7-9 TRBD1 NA CASSSTGPPYEQYF TGTGCCAGCAGCTCGACAGGGCCCCCCTACGAGCAGTACTTC
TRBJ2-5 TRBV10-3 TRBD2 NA CATPAGGSGSGETQYF TGTGCCACCCCCGCGGGAGGTAGCGGGAGCGGAGAGACCCAGTACTTC
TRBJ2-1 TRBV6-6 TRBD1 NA CASSYAPDRGFQFF TGTGCCAGCAGTTACGCCCCGGACAGGGGTTTTCAGTTCTTC
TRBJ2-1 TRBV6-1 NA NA CASSGRGVDEQFF TGTGCCAGCAGCGGAAGGGGAGTGGATGAGCAGTTCTTC
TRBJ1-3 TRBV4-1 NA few CASSPTGNTIYF TGCGCCAGCAGCCCGACGGGAAACACCATATATTTT
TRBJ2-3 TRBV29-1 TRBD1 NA CSHTKPGQATDTQYF TGCAGCCACACTAAGCCCGGACAGGCGACAGATACGCAGTATTTT
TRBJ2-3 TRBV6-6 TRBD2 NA CASRSGISTDTQYF TGTGCCAGCAGAAGCGGGATTAGCACAGATACGCAGTATTTT
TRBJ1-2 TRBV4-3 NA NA CASSQDWQGGGYTF TGCGCCAGCAGCCAAGATTGGCAGGGCGGCGGCTACACCTTC
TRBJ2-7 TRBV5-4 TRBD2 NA CASSPGLAGTYEQYF TGTGCCAGCAGCCCTGGACTAGCGGGGACCTACGAGCAGTACTTC
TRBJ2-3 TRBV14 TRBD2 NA CASSQDWLAGSTDTQYF TGTGCCAGCAGCCAAGATTGGCTAGCGGGAAGCACAGATACGCAGTATTTT
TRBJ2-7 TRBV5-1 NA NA CASSLGFGSSYEQYF TGCGCCAGCAGCTTGGGGTTCGGGAGCTCCTACGAGCAGTACTTC
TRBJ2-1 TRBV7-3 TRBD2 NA CASSLSWSGSSSYNEQFF TGTGCCAGCAGCTTAAGTTGGAGCGGGAGTTCATCCTACAATGAGCAGTTCTTC
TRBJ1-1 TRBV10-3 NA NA CAISEKNTEAFF TGTGCCATCAGTGAGAAGAACACTGAAGCTTTCTTT
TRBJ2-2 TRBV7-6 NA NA CASSSGPYTGELFF TGTGCCAGCAGCTCGGGACCTTACACCGGGGAGCTGTTTTTT
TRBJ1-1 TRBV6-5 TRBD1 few CASSSPTGGAEAFF TGTGCCAGCAGTTCGCCGACAGGGGGAGCTGAAGCTTTCTTT
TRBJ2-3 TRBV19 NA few CASSIRTPTSTDTQYF TGTGCCAGTAGTATTAGGACGCCTACTAGCACAGATACGCAGTATTTT
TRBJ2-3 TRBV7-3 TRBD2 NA CASATSGFSTDTQYF TGTGCCAGCGCCACTAGCGGGTTCAGCACAGATACGCAGTATTTT